This paragraph covers one T cell receptor beta chain sequence. Healthy bone marrow donors made up the cohort. Both 60 Vbeta primers and 13 Jbeta primers went into the PCR. Study processing details: Per a later analysis, the number of unique TCR beta chains was roughly 80 million, of which roughly 11 million were shared. The method was immunoSEQ multiplex PCR; TCRdb's version includes in-frame clones alone and lacks a portion of them. D and trimming were read from the DNA, whereas the V and J calls and clone size are those reported in that table. The sample records about 130,000 clones, approximately 80% being singletons. This entry is derived from a study of cytomegalovirus exposure and HLA in healthy donors. Study-level information: Findings of an earlier analysis included roughly 110 million unique TCR beta sequences from 180 million or so T cells.

This receptor was taken from a man between 35 and 55 years old in good health and CMV-seronegative. Material: PBMCs.

The CDR3 region is CASSFGGAYNEQFF. In nucleotides, the CDR3 is TGTGCCAGCAGCTTCGGGGGGGCGTACAATGAGCAGTTCTTC. This chain uses TRBV7-9 with TRBJ2-1, with 8 bases lining up with TRBD2. V shed 3 bases and J 4 bases; nucleotides not matched to a gene: 2. Germline-derived CDR1 and CDR2 are SEHNR and FQNEAQ (reference sequence). The CDR3 covers 14 residues.